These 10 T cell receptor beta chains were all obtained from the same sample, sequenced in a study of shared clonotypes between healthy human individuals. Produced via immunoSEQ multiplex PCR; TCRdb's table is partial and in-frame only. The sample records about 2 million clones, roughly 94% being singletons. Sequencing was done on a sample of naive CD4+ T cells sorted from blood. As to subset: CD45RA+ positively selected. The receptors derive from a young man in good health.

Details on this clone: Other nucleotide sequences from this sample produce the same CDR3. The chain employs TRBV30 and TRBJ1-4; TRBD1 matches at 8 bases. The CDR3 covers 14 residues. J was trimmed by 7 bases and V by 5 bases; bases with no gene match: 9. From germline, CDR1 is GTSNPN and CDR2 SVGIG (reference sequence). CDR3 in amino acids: CAWGPQGAGEKLFF. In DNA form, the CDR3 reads TGTGCCTGGGGTCCTCAGGGGGCGGGTGAAAAACTGTTTTTT.

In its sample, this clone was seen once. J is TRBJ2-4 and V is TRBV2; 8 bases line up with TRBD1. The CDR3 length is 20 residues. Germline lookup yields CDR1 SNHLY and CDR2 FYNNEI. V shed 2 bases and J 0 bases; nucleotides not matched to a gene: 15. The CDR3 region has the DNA TGTGCCAGCAGTGAATATACGGGACAGGTGAAACGTTTAGCCAAAAACATTCAGTACTTC. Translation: CASSEYTGQVKRLAKNIQYF.

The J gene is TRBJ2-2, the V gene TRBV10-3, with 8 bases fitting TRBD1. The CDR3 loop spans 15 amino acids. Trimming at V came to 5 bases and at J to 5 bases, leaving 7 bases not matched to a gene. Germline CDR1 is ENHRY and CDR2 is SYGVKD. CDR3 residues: CAISQTGVLTGELFF. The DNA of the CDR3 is TGTGCCATCAGTCAGACAGGGGTGTTAACCGGGGAGCTGTTTTTT.

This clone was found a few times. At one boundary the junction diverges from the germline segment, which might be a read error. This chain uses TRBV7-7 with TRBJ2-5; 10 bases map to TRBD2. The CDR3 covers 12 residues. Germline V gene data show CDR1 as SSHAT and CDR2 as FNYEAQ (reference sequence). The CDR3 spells CASSLAGGTQYF. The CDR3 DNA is TGTGCTAGCAGCTTAGCGGGGGGGACCCAGTACTTC.

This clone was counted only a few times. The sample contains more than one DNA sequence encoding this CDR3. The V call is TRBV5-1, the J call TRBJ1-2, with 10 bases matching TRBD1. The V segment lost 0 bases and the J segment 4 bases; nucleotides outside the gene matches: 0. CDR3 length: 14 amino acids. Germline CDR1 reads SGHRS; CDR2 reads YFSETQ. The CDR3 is CASSLGQGAYGYTF. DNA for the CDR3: TGCGCCAGCAGCTTGGGACAGGGGGCCTATGGCTACACCTTC.

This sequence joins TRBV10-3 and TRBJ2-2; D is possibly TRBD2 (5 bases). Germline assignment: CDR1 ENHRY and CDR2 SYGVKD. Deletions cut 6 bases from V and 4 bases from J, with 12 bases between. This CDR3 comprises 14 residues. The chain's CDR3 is CAIRTDSGTGELFF. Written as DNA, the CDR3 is TGTGCCATCAGAACGGACTCGGGCACCGGGGAGCTGTTTTTT.

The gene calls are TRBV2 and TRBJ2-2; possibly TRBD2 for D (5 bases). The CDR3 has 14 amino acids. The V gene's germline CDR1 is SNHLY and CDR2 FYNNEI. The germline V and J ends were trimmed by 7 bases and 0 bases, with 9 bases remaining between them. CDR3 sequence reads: CASKPGSNTGELFF. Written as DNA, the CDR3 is TGTGCCAGCAAACCGGGGTCGAACACCGGGGAGCTGTTTTTT.

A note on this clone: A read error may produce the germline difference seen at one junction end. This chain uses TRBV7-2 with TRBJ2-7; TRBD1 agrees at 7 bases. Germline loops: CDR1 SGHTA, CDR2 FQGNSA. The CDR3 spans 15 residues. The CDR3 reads CASSSGTVRPYGQYF. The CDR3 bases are TGTGCCAGCAGCTCCGGGACAGTCAGACCCTACGGGCAGTACTTC. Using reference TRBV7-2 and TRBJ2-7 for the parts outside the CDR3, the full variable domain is GAGVSQSPSNKVTEKGKDVELRCDPISGHTALYWYRQSLGQGLEFLIYFQGNSAPDKSGLPSDRFSAERTGGSVSTLTIQRTQQEDSAVYLCASSSGTVRPYGQYFGPGTRLTVT.

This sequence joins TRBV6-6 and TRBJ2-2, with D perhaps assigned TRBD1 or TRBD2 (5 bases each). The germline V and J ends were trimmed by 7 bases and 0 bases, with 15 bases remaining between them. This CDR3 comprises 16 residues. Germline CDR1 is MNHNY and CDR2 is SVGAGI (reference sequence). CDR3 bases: TGTGCCAGCACCCAGGGAGCGCCTGCGAACACCGGGGAGCTGTTTTTT. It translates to CASTQGAPANTGELFF.

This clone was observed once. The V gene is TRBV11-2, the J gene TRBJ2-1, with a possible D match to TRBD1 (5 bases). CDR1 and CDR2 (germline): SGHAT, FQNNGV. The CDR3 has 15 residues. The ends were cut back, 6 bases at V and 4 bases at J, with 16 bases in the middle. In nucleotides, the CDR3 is TGTGCCAGCAGGTTGGCGGCACAGGCGTACAATGAGCAGTTCTTC. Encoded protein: CASRLAAQAYNEQFF.